This T cell receptor beta chain appears in the sequencing data of a study of beta chain features in type 1 diabetes. Study conclusions and caveats: Within each of all four CD4+ subsets, Type 1 diabetes patients had TCRB CDR3s that were moderately but significantly shorter.

Investigators reverse transcribed all isolated RNA, so they sequenced expressed TCRB transcripts. TCRdb's table, derived via immunoSEQ multiplex PCR, lists solely in-frame clones and lacks some. The table shows about 160,000 clones, with roughly 8% occurring only once. In this sample, this clone turned up a few times. Its antigen is as yet unknown. The germline gives CDR1 LNHDA, CDR2 SQIVND (reference sequence). The CDR3 totals 15 residues. The ends lost 1 base at V and 12 bases at J; junction bases unmatched: 11. This sequence originates from a young man with type 1 diabetes. The chain carries TRBV19 and TRBJ2-1; 8 nucleotides align to TRBD2. Sequencing was carried out using central memory CD4+ T cells from blood. The CDR3 DNA sequence: TGTGCCAGTAGTATAGCGGGGGGGCAGTCCGTCGTGCAGTTCTTC. Translation gives CASSIAGGQSVVQFF.